The 17 T cell receptor beta chains below were found in one sample sequenced in a study of early T cells in non-severe SARS-CoV-2 infection. TCRdb independently ran MiXCR on the 5' RACE reads; one entry per CDR3 protein. The top ten clones hold about 3.5% of a sample with about 76,000 distinct CDR3 sequences, 12% of them seen once. The sequencing input was whole blood. The receptors shown here come from an adult who was a healthcare worker with PCR-confirmed SARS-CoV-2 infection or an uninfected control (not recorded which).

This clonotype was recorded many times. The chain recombines TRBV7-2 with TRBJ2-1; D is unclear. The CDR3 length is 15 residues. The V and J ends lost 0 bases and 6 bases respectively, with 12 bases between them. Germline lookup yields CDR1 SGHTA and CDR2 FQGNSA. CDR3 bases: TGTGCCAGCAGCTTAGCCAGCAGAGTGGCCAATGAGCAGTTCTTC. Its protein product is CASSLASRVANEQFF.

The J gene is TRBJ2-1, the V gene TRBV5-1; maybe TRBD2 (6 bases). The CDR3 sequence is 15 residues long. Germline V CDR1 and CDR2: SGHRS, YFSETQ. Trimming stripped 0 bases from V and 4 bases from J, with 11 bases between. The DNA of the CDR3 is TGCGCCAGCAGCTTGGGCGGGGACTTTTACAATGAGCAGTTCTTC. Residues: CASSLGGDFYNEQFF. The entire variable domain, with the rest obtained from reference TRBV5-1 and TRBJ2-1, is as follows: KAGVTQTPRYLIKTRGQQVTLSCSPISGHRSVSWYQQTPGQGLQFLFEYFSETQRNKGNFPGRFSGRQFSNSRSEMNVSTLELGDSALYLCASSLGGDFYNEQFFGPGTRLTVL.

At least ten counts were recorded for this clonotype. The chain recombines TRBV9 with TRBJ2-3, with a possible D match to TRBD2 (8 bases). The CDR3 length is 16 residues. CDR1 and CDR2 from the germline V gene are SGDLS and YYNGEE. V lost 6 bases, J lost 2 bases, and 19 bases lay in between. The CDR3 protein is CASTTGGGGPTDTQYF. The CDR3 region has the DNA TGTGCCAGCACCACGGGAGGGGGCGGCCCCACAGATACGCAGTATTTT.

This chain connects TRBV24-1 to TRBJ1-5; D perhaps matches TRBD1 (5 bases). Deletions cut 3 bases from V and 5 bases from J, with 10 bases between. Germline-derived CDR1 and CDR2 are KGHDR and SFDVKD. The CDR3 covers 14 residues. This CDR3 is CATSDPMGDQPQHF. DNA for the CDR3: TGTGCCACCAGTGATCCCATGGGGGATCAGCCCCAGCATTTT.

As for this clonotype: One end of the junction varies from germline; a read error may be responsible. This chain joins TRBV7-2 and TRBJ2-3; possible D gene TRBD2, 7 bases. The CDR3 has 16 residues. Looked up from germline, CDR1 is SGHTA and CDR2 is FQGNSA. The CDR3 DNA reads as TGTGCCAGCAGCCCCAGGGGAGGCGGGAGCCCGGATACGCAGTGTTTT. Translation gives CASSPRGGGSPDTQCF.

The genes are TRBV2 and TRBJ2-6, with D uncertain. Germline-derived CDR1 and CDR2 are SNHLY and FYNNEI. The germline V and J ends were trimmed by 2 bases and 4 bases, with 9 bases remaining between them. The CDR3 spans 15 residues. This CDR3 reads CASSENGLGANVLTF. CDR3 nucleotide sequence: TGTGCCAGCAGTGAAAACGGGCTGGGGGCCAACGTCCTGACTTTC.

This clonotype was counted at least ten times. The chain links TRBV5-1 to TRBJ1-1, with 7 bases lining up with TRBD1. The CDR3 sequence is 16 residues long. Germline CDR1 SGHRS, CDR2 YFSETQ. The ends lost 2 bases at V and 0 bases at J; junction bases unmatched: 7. This CDR3 reads CASSFRTGIMNTEAFF. DNA of the CDR3: TGCGCCAGCAGCTTCCGGACAGGAATCATGAACACTGAAGCTTTCTTT.

V gene TRBV15 combines with J gene TRBJ1-3, with D maybe TRBD1 (5 bases). CDR3 length: 16 amino acids. Trimming removed 2 bases from V and 2 bases from J, with 13 bases in between. Per the germline V gene, CDR1 is LNHNV and CDR2 is YYDKDF (reference sequence). This CDR3 reads CATSRRQGSAGNTIYF. In DNA form, the CDR3 reads TGTGCCACCAGCAGACGCCAGGGCTCGGCTGGAAACACCATATATTTT.

This clonotype was seen more than once but under ten times. V gene TRBV12-3 or TRBV12-4 combines with J gene TRBJ2-5; TRBD2 might be the D (5 bases). Trimming left V 2 bases short and J 7 bases short, with 8 bases between. The CDR3 is made up of 12 amino acids. DNA of the CDR3: TGTGCCAGCAGTTTAAGCGGCCGGACCCAGTACTTC. As protein: CASSLSGRTQYF.

This chain links TRBV29-1 with TRBJ2-7, with unresolved D. The CDR3 has 11 residues. The ends were cut back, 7 bases at V and 6 bases at J, with 13 bases in the middle. CDR1 is SQVTM, CDR2 ANQGSEA, per germline. The CDR3: CSAHSDGEQYF. DNA of the CDR3: TGCAGCGCCCATTCCGACGGCGAGCAGTACTTC.

The sample holds a few counts of this clonotype. V usage is TRBV29-1 and J usage is TRBJ2-1; 8 bases map to TRBD2. Trimming at V came to 5 bases and at J to 6 bases, leaving 12 bases not matched to a gene. Germline V gene sequence: CDR1 SQVTM, CDR2 ANQGSEA. This CDR3 region has 15 residues. The CDR3 loop is CSVHPVSGNPNEQFF. Written as DNA, the CDR3 is TGCAGCGTTCACCCGGTTAGCGGGAATCCCAATGAGCAGTTCTTC.

This clonotype was recorded many times. This chain connects TRBV5-1 to TRBJ2-3, with 7 bases lining up with TRBD1. Germline V gives CDR1 SGHRS, CDR2 YFSETQ. The V segment lost 4 bases and the J segment 4 bases; nucleotides outside the gene matches: 9. CDR3 length equals 15 residues. The CDR3 here is CASSRPTGESDTQYF. The CDR3 DNA is TGCGCCAGCAGCCGGCCCACAGGGGAATCAGATACGCAGTATTTT.

The chain employs TRBV7-9 and TRBJ1-5; TRBD1 agrees at 10 bases. This CDR3 spans 15 amino acids. CDR1 is SEHNR, CDR2 FQNEAQ, per germline (reference sequence). J lost 5 bases, V lost 5 bases, and 6 bases had no gene match. The CDR3 region is CASSERGTGDQPQHF. CDR3 sequence (DNA): TGTGCCAGCAGCGAAAGGGGGACAGGGGATCAGCCCCAGCATTTT.

This clonotype has a count of ten or more. The rearrangement links TRBV28 to TRBJ1-1; D is ambiguous. The V gene lost 2 bases and the J gene lost 6 bases, with 7 bases spanning the gap. The V gene's germline CDR1 is MDHEN and CDR2 SYDVKM. The CDR3 length is 12 residues. CDR3 region: CASSLGGAEAFF. CDR3 nucleotides: TGTGCCAGCAGTTTAGGCGGGGCTGAAGCTTTCTTT.

The CDR3 DNA is TGTGCCAGCAGCCGCCCCCTTGGGAGGTTTAACGAGCAGTACTTC. Translation gives CASSRPLGRFNEQYF. This chain links TRBV11-2 with TRBJ2-7, with D maybe TRBD2 (6 bases). V shed 5 bases and J shed 5 bases, with 19 bases lying between them. CDR3 length: 15 residues. Germline V CDR1 and CDR2: SGHAT, FQNNGV.

This clonotype was seen more than once but under ten times. The chain combines TRBV7-8 with TRBJ2-7, with 7 bases that match TRBD2. Looked up from germline, CDR1 is SGHVS and CDR2 is FQNEAQ. V trimming: 1 base; J trimming: 7 bases; junction bases outside the gene matches: 13. This CDR3 region has 16 residues. CDR3: CASSLVRSGALREQYF. CDR3 DNA sequence: TGTGCCAGCAGCTTAGTCCGGAGCGGGGCCCTACGTGAGCAGTACTTC.

In this sample, this clonotype turned up a few times. This rearrangement joins TRBV5-4 to TRBJ2-3, with D unresolved. Between the trimmed V and J ends, which lost 5 bases and 1 base, there was a span of 14 bases. Germline loops: CDR1 SGHNT, CDR2 YYREEE (reference sequence). The CDR3 spans 15 residues. CDR3 amino acids: CASSFPRAGTDTQYF. The CDR3 DNA reads TGTGCCAGCAGTTTCCCCCGCGCGGGCACAGATACGCAGTATTTT.